The rows below give T cell receptor beta chains drawn from one sample of a study of beta chain features in type 1 diabetes. Clones were read by immunoSEQ multiplex PCR, and TCRdb kept only the in-frame ones, dropping some. The sample has hundreds of thousands of clones, roughly 13% seen once. The sample comprised naive CD4+ T cells from blood. Every receptor here comes from a man between 18 and 35 years old with type 1 diabetes. Both conserved end residues are part of each CDR3. The order of the fields is clone size, V gene, D gene, J gene, CDR3 protein, CDR3 DNA. D genes are given only for firm matches. Part of the rows lack a size; the others show once, few, many or a class for expanded clones.

clone size: -; V gene: TRBV29-1; D gene: -; J gene: TRBJ1-1; CDR3 protein: CSVEREMNTEAFF; CDR3 DNA: TGCAGCGTTGAACGTGAAATGAACACTGAAGCTTTCTTT
clone size: -; V gene: TRBV9; D gene: TRBD1; J gene: TRBJ1-2; CDR3 protein: CASSVGPWGTGAYGYTF; CDR3 DNA: TGTGCCAGCAGCGTAGGACCTTGGGGTACAGGGGCATATGGCTACACCTTC
clone size: -; V gene: TRBV9; D gene: TRBD1; J gene: TRBJ2-7; CDR3 protein: CASSVALEGADEQYF; CDR3 DNA: TGTGCCAGCAGCGTAGCTCTTGAGGGGGCCGACGAGCAGTACTTC
clone size: -; V gene: TRBV2; D gene: -; J gene: TRBJ2-1; CDR3 protein: CASSEDFPNEQFF; CDR3 DNA: TGTGCCAGCAGTGAAGATTTCCCCAATGAGCAGTTCTTC
clone size: -; V gene: TRBV25-1; D gene: TRBD1; J gene: TRBJ2-3; CDR3 protein: CASSMTGYYTDTQYF; CDR3 DNA: TGTGCCAGCAGTATGACAGGGTACTACACAGATACGCAGTATTTT
clone size: few; V gene: TRBV7-9; D gene: TRBD2; J gene: TRBJ2-5; CDR3 protein: CASSLVSAGVAETQYF; CDR3 DNA: TGTGCCAGCAGCTTAGTTTCAGCGGGGGTGGCAGAGACCCAGTACTTC
clone size: -; V gene: TRBV7-8; D gene: -; J gene: TRBJ2-7; CDR3 protein: CASSLAANEQYF; CDR3 DNA: TGTGCCAGCAGCTTAGCCGCAAACGAGCAGTACTTC
clone size: -; V gene: TRBV6-5; D gene: TRBD2; J gene: TRBJ2-5; CDR3 protein: CASSRLAEETQYF; CDR3 DNA: TGTGCCAGCAGCCGACTAGCCGAAGAGACCCAGTACTTC
clone size: -; V gene: TRBV28; D gene: -; J gene: TRBJ2-3; CDR3 protein: CASSSGSQTSGTDTQYF; CDR3 DNA: TGTGCCAGCAGTTCGGGGTCCCAAACTTCGGGCACAGATACGCAGTATTTT
clone size: -; V gene: TRBV5-4; D gene: -; J gene: TRBJ1-3; CDR3 protein: CASSLLGSGNTIYF; CDR3 DNA: TGTGCCAGCAGCTTGCTGGGATCGGGAAACACCATATATTTT
clone size: few; V gene: TRBV5-1; D gene: -; J gene: TRBJ2-7; CDR3 protein: CASSLGRGAGEQYF; CDR3 DNA: TGCGCCAGCAGCTTGGGAAGGGGTGCAGGAGAGCAGTACTTC
clone size: few; V gene: TRBV5-4; D gene: -; J gene: TRBJ2-3; CDR3 protein: CASSWDRTDTQYF; CDR3 DNA: TGTGCCAGCAGCTGGGACCGCACAGATACGCAGTATTTT
clone size: -; V gene: TRBV2; D gene: -; J gene: TRBJ2-1; CDR3 protein: CASSVGQGLGEQFF; CDR3 DNA: TGTGCCAGCAGTGTTGGGCAGGGGCTGGGTGAGCAGTTCTTC
clone size: -; V gene: TRBV12-5; D gene: -; J gene: TRBJ2-3; CDR3 protein: CASGPSGTDTQYF; CDR3 DNA: TGTGCTAGTGGTCCTAGCGGCACAGATACGCAGTATTTT
clone size: few; V gene: TRBV29-1; D gene: -; J gene: TRBJ1-1; CDR3 protein: CSVVPTRNTEAFF; CDR3 DNA: TGCAGCGTGGTTCCAACACGGAACACTGAAGCTTTCTTT
clone size: -; V gene: TRBV29-1; D gene: -; J gene: TRBJ1-5; CDR3 protein: CSVSQGGQPQHF; CDR3 DNA: TGCAGCGTTTCTCAGGGAGGGCAGCCCCAGCATTTT
clone size: -; V gene: TRBV7-9; D gene: -; J gene: TRBJ1-2; CDR3 protein: CASSIDREYYGYTF; CDR3 DNA: TGTGCCAGCAGCATCGACCGGGAGTACTATGGCTACACCTTC
clone size: few; V gene: TRBV6-1; D gene: -; J gene: TRBJ1-5; CDR3 protein: CASSEAAEFNQPQHF; CDR3 DNA: TGTGCCAGCAGTGAAGCGGCAGAGTTTAATCAGCCCCAGCATTTT
clone size: -; V gene: TRBV30; D gene: TRBD1; J gene: TRBJ1-2; CDR3 protein: CAWSFRTTGRVYGYTF; CDR3 DNA: TGTGCCTGGAGTTTCCGAACGACAGGGCGAGTATATGGCTACACCTTC
clone size: -; V gene: TRBV2; D gene: -; J gene: TRBJ1-2; CDR3 protein: CANALDTHGYTF; CDR3 DNA: TGTGCCAACGCCCTGGACACTCATGGCTACACCTTC
clone size: few; V gene: TRBV28; D gene: -; J gene: TRBJ1-5; CDR3 protein: CASSPPQHF; CDR3 DNA: TGTGCCAGCAGCCCTCCCCAGCATTTT
clone size: -; V gene: TRBV6-5; D gene: -; J gene: TRBJ1-2; CDR3 protein: CASSPSGSGGYTF; CDR3 DNA: TGTGCCAGCAGCCCCTCAGGGAGCGGTGGCTACACCTTC
clone size: few; V gene: TRBV30; D gene: -; J gene: TRBJ1-1; CDR3 protein: CAWNRDGEAFF; CDR3 DNA: TGTGCCTGGAACCGGGACGGTGAAGCTTTCTTT
clone size: few; V gene: TRBV19; D gene: -; J gene: TRBJ2-6; CDR3 protein: CASRPPAAGANVLTF; CDR3 DNA: TGTGCCAGTAGACCGCCGGCAGCTGGGGCCAACGTCCTGACTTTC
clone size: -; V gene: TRBV5-4; D gene: TRBD2; J gene: TRBJ2-3; CDR3 protein: CASSLDLAGGDTQYF; CDR3 DNA: TGTGCCAGCAGCTTGGATCTAGCGGGGGGTGATACGCAGTATTTT
clone size: few; V gene: TRBV4-1; D gene: -; J gene: TRBJ2-3; CDR3 protein: CASSQGNGPVGDTQYF; CDR3 DNA: TGCGCCAGCAGCCAAGGGAACGGACCCGTGGGGGATACGCAGTATTTT
clone size: -; V gene: TRBV7-2; D gene: -; J gene: TRBJ2-1; CDR3 protein: CASSLGGTRADEQFF; CDR3 DNA: TGTGCCAGCAGCTTAGGGGGGACTCGGGCCGACGAGCAGTTCTTC
clone size: few; V gene: TRBV13; D gene: -; J gene: TRBJ2-7; CDR3 protein: CASSSSRSAYEQYF; CDR3 DNA: TGTGCCAGCAGCTCTAGTCGATCCGCCTACGAGCAGTACTTC
clone size: few; V gene: TRBV19; D gene: -; J gene: TRBJ1-2; CDR3 protein: CASSLDLNYGYTF; CDR3 DNA: TGTGCCAGTAGCCTGGACTTGAACTATGGCTACACCTTC
clone size: few; V gene: TRBV27; D gene: -; J gene: TRBJ2-3; CDR3 protein: CASSLIRGVGSTDTQYF; CDR3 DNA: TGTGCCAGCAGTTTAATTAGAGGGGTGGGGTCCACAGATACGCAGTATTTT
clone size: -; V gene: TRBV15; D gene: -; J gene: TRBJ2-5; CDR3 protein: CATSRGGQKETQYF; CDR3 DNA: TGTGCCACCAGCAGGGGAGGACAGAAAGAGACCCAGTACTTC
clone size: -; V gene: TRBV18; D gene: TRBD2; J gene: TRBJ2-1; CDR3 protein: CASSPPGLAGGQDEQFF; CDR3 DNA: TGTGCCAGCTCACCACCGGGACTAGCGGGGGGGCAAGATGAGCAGTTCTTC
clone size: few; V gene: TRBV29-1; D gene: -; J gene: TRBJ1-2; CDR3 protein: CSAGDDYGYTF; CDR3 DNA: TGCAGCGCAGGGGATGACTATGGCTACACCTTC
clone size: few; V gene: TRBV5-1; D gene: TRBD2; J gene: TRBJ2-2; CDR3 protein: CASSFVAGFTGELFF; CDR3 DNA: TGCGCCAGCAGCTTCGTAGCGGGGTTTACCGGGGAGCTGTTTTTT
clone size: few; V gene: TRBV4-1; D gene: -; J gene: TRBJ1-5; CDR3 protein: CASSQDQGRNQPQHF; CDR3 DNA: TGCGCCAGCAGCCAAGATCAGGGGCGCAATCAGCCCCAGCATTTT
clone size: few; V gene: TRBV30; D gene: TRBD1; J gene: TRBJ1-5; CDR3 protein: CAWSVGGVNQPQHF; CDR3 DNA: TGTGCCTGGAGTGTAGGGGGCGTCAATCAGCCCCAGCATTTT
clone size: -; V gene: TRBV6-5; D gene: TRBD1; J gene: TRBJ2-7; CDR3 protein: CASSYSWTGASYEQYF; CDR3 DNA: TGTGCCAGCAGTTACTCTTGGACAGGGGCTTCGTACGAGCAGTACTTC
clone size: -; V gene: TRBV7-9; D gene: TRBD1; J gene: TRBJ2-3; CDR3 protein: CASSYSGTGTDTQYF; CDR3 DNA: TGTGCCAGCAGCTATTCCGGGACAGGGACAGATACGCAGTATTTT
clone size: -; V gene: TRBV27; D gene: -; J gene: TRBJ1-2; CDR3 protein: CASSRAGATGGYTF; CDR3 DNA: TGTGCCAGCAGTCGGGCAGGGGCCACGGGGGGCTACACCTTC
clone size: -; V gene: TRBV9; D gene: -; J gene: TRBJ2-1; CDR3 protein: CASSLDSHNEQFF; CDR3 DNA: TGTGCCAGCAGTTTGGACAGCCACAATGAGCAGTTCTTC
clone size: -; V gene: TRBV4-2; D gene: TRBD2; J gene: TRBJ2-2; CDR3 protein: CASSQRTSGGTGELFF; CDR3 DNA: TGTGCCAGCAGCCAAAGGACTAGCGGGGGGACTGGGGAGCTGTTTTTT
clone size: -; V gene: TRBV2; D gene: -; J gene: TRBJ1-5; CDR3 protein: CASSELGPEGNQPQHF; CDR3 DNA: TGTGCCAGCAGTGAACTCGGACCTGAGGGCAATCAGCCCCAGCATTTT
clone size: -; V gene: TRBV5-6; D gene: -; J gene: TRBJ1-1; CDR3 protein: CASSPAGTEAFF; CDR3 DNA: TGTGCCAGCAGCCCTGCCGGCACTGAAGCTTTCTTT
clone size: -; V gene: TRBV30; D gene: -; J gene: TRBJ1-1; CDR3 protein: CAWSVRREAFF; CDR3 DNA: TGTGCCTGGAGTGTGAGGCGGGAGGCTTTCTTT
clone size: -; V gene: TRBV12-5; D gene: -; J gene: TRBJ2-6; CDR3 protein: CASTGPPGANVLTF; CDR3 DNA: TGTGCTAGTACCGGACCCCCTGGGGCCAACGTCCTGACTTTC
clone size: -; V gene: TRBV5-1; D gene: -; J gene: TRBJ2-5; CDR3 protein: CASSLWSPQETQYF; CDR3 DNA: TGCGCCAGCAGCTTGTGGAGTCCCCAAGAGACCCAGTACTTC
clone size: -; V gene: TRBV11-2; D gene: TRBD1; J gene: TRBJ1-2; CDR3 protein: CASSPIAQGRSGYTF; CDR3 DNA: TGTGCCAGCAGCCCTATTGCACAGGGGAGATCTGGCTACACCTTC
clone size: -; V gene: TRBV6-6; D gene: -; J gene: TRBJ2-5; CDR3 protein: CASSYPRGGQETQYF; CDR3 DNA: TGTGCCAGCAGTTACCCAAGGGGGGGACAAGAGACCCAGTACTTC
clone size: few; V gene: TRBV27; D gene: -; J gene: TRBJ1-5; CDR3 protein: CASSLETDSNQPQHF; CDR3 DNA: TGTGCCAGCAGTTTGGAAACGGATAGCAATCAGCCCCAGCATTTT
clone size: -; V gene: TRBV11-3; D gene: -; J gene: TRBJ2-2; CDR3 protein: CASSLLAKRTGELFF; CDR3 DNA: TGTGCCAGCAGCTTACTAGCCAAACGCACCGGGGAGCTGTTTTTT
clone size: -; V gene: TRBV7-8; D gene: -; J gene: TRBJ2-5; CDR3 protein: CASSLAETQYF; CDR3 DNA: TGTGCCAGCAGCTTAGCGGAGACCCAGTACTTC
clone size: -; V gene: TRBV30; D gene: -; J gene: TRBJ1-6; CDR3 protein: CAWSQSGQNNSPLHF; CDR3 DNA: TGTGCCTGGAGTCAGTCGGGGCAGAATAATTCACCCCTCCACTTT
clone size: few; V gene: TRBV5-1; D gene: TRBD1; J gene: TRBJ1-6; CDR3 protein: CASSPGTGSSPLHF; CDR3 DNA: TGCGCCAGCAGCCCCGGGACAGGGTCTTCACCCCTCCACTTT
clone size: -; V gene: TRBV25-1; D gene: TRBD1; J gene: TRBJ2-4; CDR3 protein: CASSEDPTGGAKNIQYF; CDR3 DNA: TGTGCCAGCAGTGAAGATCCCACAGGGGGGGCCAAAAACATTCAGTACTTC
clone size: -; V gene: TRBV30; D gene: -; J gene: TRBJ2-1; CDR3 protein: CAWSLQTNEQFF; CDR3 DNA: TGTGCCTGGAGTCTACAGACTAATGAGCAGTTCTTC
clone size: -; V gene: TRBV6-4; D gene: TRBD2; J gene: TRBJ2-3; CDR3 protein: CASSPMGGGLSWQYF; CDR3 DNA: TGTGCCAGCAGCCCCATGGGCGGGGGGCTCTCCTGGCAGTATTTT
clone size: once; V gene: TRBV6-1; D gene: -; J gene: TRBJ1-1; CDR3 protein: CASLPGGGLNTEAFF; CDR3 DNA: TGTGCCAGTCTTCCTGGCGGCGGTTTGAACACTGAAGCTTTCTTT
clone size: few; V gene: TRBV19; D gene: -; J gene: TRBJ2-3; CDR3 protein: CASSYGFTDTQYF; CDR3 DNA: TGTGCCAGTAGTTATGGGTTCACAGATACGCAGTATTTT